What follows are 24 T cell receptor beta chains derived from one specimen sequenced in a study of CD8+ T cells in alopecia areata. After isolation, RNA underwent reverse transcription to generate cDNA as the sequencing template. Measured with immunoSEQ multiplex PCR; TCRdb has only the in-frame clones, and not every one. The repertoire holds 200,000 to 250,000 clones, with 50% to 60% as singletons. The sample in question was CD4+ T cells sorted from blood, obtained at week 0. The receptors derive from a human donor with alopecia areata.

This chain links TRBV19 with TRBJ2-3; 11 bases line up with TRBD1. From germline, CDR1 is LNHDA and CDR2 SQIVND (reference sequence). The CDR3 has 14 amino acids. V gave up 7 bases and J gave up 4 bases; unmatched junction bases: 4. DNA for the CDR3: TGTGCCAGTAACGCGGGACAGGGGGCAGATACGCAGTATTTT. This translates into CASNAGQGADTQYF.

V and J are TRBV7-9 and TRBJ2-7; D is ambiguous. V was cut by 1 base and J by 3 bases, with 7 bases left in between. Per germline, CDR1 SEHNR and CDR2 FQNEAQ (reference sequence). The CDR3 length is 13 residues. The CDR3 coding sequence is TGTGCCAGCAGCTTAGGCCGGTACTACGAGCAGTACTTC. Its protein product is CASSLGRYYEQYF.

This clone showed up just a few times. This CDR3 is CASSAEAANYGYTF. In nucleotides, the CDR3 is TGTGCCAGCAGTGCGGAGGCAGCTAACTATGGCTACACCTTC. The chain recombines TRBV2 with TRBJ1-2; D uncertain. This CDR3 has 14 residues. Germline CDR1 and CDR2: SNHLY and FYNNEI. V was cut by 4 bases and J by 0 bases, with 9 bases left in between.

The chain is built from TRBV18 and TRBJ2-7, with TRBD2 matching 8 bases. Germline V gene data show CDR1 as KGHSH and CDR2 as LQKENI. The CDR3 length is 14 residues. The trim removed 2 bases at V and 6 bases at J, leaving 6 bases unmatched. The CDR3 protein is CASSPGAGVREQYF. The CDR3 DNA reads TGTGCCAGCTCACCAGGAGCGGGAGTGCGCGAGCAGTACTTC.

The chain couples TRBV5-6 to TRBJ1-1; D might be TRBD1 (6 bases). The germline V gene encodes CDR1 SGHDT and CDR2 YYEEEE. The V end lost 4 bases, the J end lost 0 bases, and 16 bases lay between the germline ends. The CDR3 consists of 16 residues. CDR3 in DNA: TGTGCCAGCAGCCCACCGGGACACCTATTGAACACTGAAGCTTTCTTT. This sequence encodes CASSPPGHLLNTEAFF.

The gene calls are TRBV7-9 and TRBJ2-3; D may correspond to TRBD1 or TRBD2 (5 bases each). Germline V lookup: CDR1 SEHNR, CDR2 FQNEAQ (reference sequence). The CDR3 has 16 residues. Trimming cost V 3 bases and J 2 bases, with 15 bases left between them. The CDR3 reads CASSFWDGGLTDTQYF. The CDR3 DNA reads TGTGCCAGCAGCTTTTGGGACGGAGGTCTCACAGATACGCAGTATTTT. Complete variable domain (other parts from reference TRBV7-9 and TRBJ2-3): DTGVSQNPRHKITKRGQNVTFRCDPISEHNRLYWYRQTLGQGPEFLTYFQNEAQLEKSRLLSDRFSAERPKGSFSTLEIQRTEQGDSAMYLCASSFWDGGLTDTQYFGPGTRLTVL.

The chain is built from TRBV5-4 and TRBJ2-1; D is tentatively TRBD1 or TRBD2 (7 bases each). The CDR3 spans 16 residues. Looked up from germline, CDR1 is SGHNT and CDR2 is YYREEE (reference sequence). The V end lost 4 bases, the J end lost 2 bases, and 16 bases lay between the germline ends. CDR3 in amino acids: CASSPGGASTYNEQFF. The CDR3 nucleotides read TGTGCCAGCAGCCCAGGGGGGGCAAGCACCTACAATGAGCAGTTCTTC. Filled out from reference TRBV5-4 and TRBJ2-1, the complete variable domain reads ETGVTQSPTHLIKTRGQQVTLRCSSQSGHNTVSWYQQALGQGPQFIFQYYREEENGRGNFPPRFSGLQFPNYSSELNVNALELDDSALYLCASSPGGASTYNEQFFGPGTRLTVL.

The chain combines TRBV30 with TRBJ2-2; D remains unclear. The V gene's germline CDR1 is GTSNPN and CDR2 SVGIG (reference sequence). This CDR3 is 14 amino acids long. The V and J ends lost 3 bases and 2 bases respectively, with 10 bases between them. CDR3 amino acids: CAWRLHSNTGELFF. The CDR3 DNA reads TGTGCCTGGAGGTTACACAGCAACACCGGGGAGCTGTTTTTT.

This clone was detected a few times. V is TRBV6-1 and J is TRBJ1-1, with D perhaps TRBD1 (5 bases). This CDR3 spans 14 amino acids. Germline CDR1 and CDR2: MNHNS and SASEGT. V was clipped by 4 bases and J by 0 bases, with 9 bases between them. The CDR3 sequence is CASSVRAMNTEAFF. CDR3 sequence (DNA): TGTGCCAGCAGTGTCAGGGCGATGAACACTGAAGCTTTCTTT.

The chain employs TRBV19 and TRBJ1-6; D not certain. CDR3 length: 13 residues. CDR1 is LNHDA, CDR2 SQIVND, per germline (reference sequence). The V end lost 5 bases, the J end lost 7 bases, and 9 bases lay between the germline ends. This CDR3 is CASSDGVNSPLHF. The CDR3 DNA sequence: TGTGCCAGTAGTGACGGGGTGAATTCACCCCTCCACTTT.

This clone has only a few counts. This chain connects TRBV15 to TRBJ2-1, with 8 bases aligning to TRBD1. V was clipped by 5 bases and J by 0 bases; unmatched bases: 3. Germline V lookup: CDR1 LNHNV, CDR2 YYDKDF (reference sequence). The CDR3 spans 15 residues. CDR3 loop: CATSETGGSYNEQFF. The DNA of the CDR3 is TGTGCCACCAGCGAAACAGGGGGCTCCTACAATGAGCAGTTCTTC.

The chain employs TRBV9 and TRBJ2-1; 13 bases match TRBD2. V gave up 3 bases and J gave up 1 base; unmatched junction bases: 10. Germline CDR1 and CDR2: SGDLS and YYNGEE. The CDR3 covers 19 residues. The CDR3 DNA sequence: TGTGCCAGCAGCGATCCCGGGACTAGCGGGGAACGTTCCTACAATGAGCAGTTCTTC. Residues: CASSDPGTSGERSYNEQFF.

The V gene is TRBV7-9, the J gene TRBJ1-2; D is perhaps TRBD1 (5 bases). V dropped 1 base and J dropped 4 bases, with 19 bases sitting between them. There are 17 residues in the CDR3. The germline V gene has CDR1 SEHNR and CDR2 FQNEAQ (reference sequence). The CDR3 DNA reads as TGTGCCAGCAGCTTAGTAACGGGGGGACTCGAGGTCTATGGCTACACCTTC. Encoded protein: CASSLVTGGLEVYGYTF.

Concerning this clone: A junction boundary mismatches the germline segment, possibly from a read error. The chain recombines TRBV4-2 with TRBJ2-1, with 10 bases that match TRBD2. Germline V lookup: CDR1 LGHNA, CDR2 YNFKEQ. This CDR3 is 14 amino acids long. The CDR3 DNA reads as TGTGCCAGCAGCCAAGATAGGCTAGCGGGGGCCCTTCTCTTC. It encodes CASSQDRLAGALLF.

In this sample, this clone turned up a few times. The chain recombines TRBV30 with TRBJ2-7; 7 bases agree with TRBD2. Per germline, CDR1 GTSNPN and CDR2 SVGIG (reference sequence). The J segment lost 5 bases and the V segment lost 2 bases, leaving 12 bases of the junction unmatched. The length of the CDR3 is 15 residues. For the CDR3, the DNA is TGTGCCTGGAGTTCGTTGCGAGCGGGGCCTGACGAGCAGTACTTC. It specifies CAWSSLRAGPDEQYF.

There are a few counts of this clone. Other nucleotide sequences in the sample specify the same CDR3. V and J are TRBV5-1 and TRBJ1-2; D remains ambiguous. Trimming removed 5 bases at V and 3 bases at J, with 11 bases between. In germline, CDR1 is SGHRS, CDR2 YFSETQ. The CDR3 runs to 13 residues. CDR3: CASSLGEDYGYTF. CDR3 DNA sequence: TGCGCCAGCAGTCTGGGAGAAGACTATGGCTACACCTTC.

This chain uses TRBV29-1 with TRBJ1-1; D is perhaps TRBD1 (6 bases). The CDR3 is made up of 14 amino acids. Germline assignment: CDR1 SQVTM and CDR2 ANQGSEA. The V and J ends lost 3 bases and 6 bases respectively, with 17 bases between them. CDR3 in amino acids: CSVEYRVSSPEAFF. CDR3 nucleotides: TGCAGCGTTGAGTACAGGGTTAGCTCTCCTGAAGCTTTCTTT.

This clone was counted between two and nine times. The chain uses TRBV7-3 and TRBJ2-1; no clear D. The V end lost 0 bases, the J end lost 7 bases, and 7 bases lay between the germline ends. Germline assignment: CDR1 SGHTA and CDR2 FQGTGA. The CDR3 totals 13 residues. The CDR3 spells CASSLTSENEQFF. The DNA of the CDR3 is TGTGCCAGCAGCTTAACTTCCGAGAATGAGCAGTTCTTC.

The chain joins TRBV7-9 to TRBJ2-3; D is unclear. Germline V gives CDR1 SEHNR, CDR2 FQNEAQ (reference sequence). Trimming shortened V by 2 bases and J by 0 bases, and 12 bases separated the two germline ends. The CDR3 is made up of 16 amino acids. Written as DNA, the CDR3 is TGTGCCAGCAGCTTATTCGGAGCTGCTAGCACAGATACGCAGTATTTT. It yields the protein CASSLFGAASTDTQYF.

The chain's CDR3 is CASSEQGDGYTF. Here the CDR3 DNA reads TGTGCCAGCAGTGAGCAGGGAGATGGCTACACCTTC. The chain is built from TRBV2 and TRBJ1-2; D might be TRBD1 (5 bases). Trimming took off 3 bases at V and 6 bases at J, with 8 bases between the two ends. CDR1 SNHLY and CDR2 FYNNEI come from the germline V gene. This CDR3 has 12 amino acids.

The chain joins TRBV29-1 to TRBJ1-2; 12 bases line up with TRBD1. V lost 1 base, J lost 10 bases, and 10 bases stayed unmatched. CDR1 SQVTM and CDR2 ANQGSEA come from the germline V gene. CDR3 length: 15 amino acids. CDR3 bases: TGCAGCGTTGAAGTTGGTTCCGGGACAGGGGGCGTCTACACCTTC. This translates into CSVEVGSGTGGVYTF.

This chain uses TRBV5-1 with TRBJ2-7; 7 bases are a match to TRBD2. Trimming removed 6 bases from V and 5 bases from J; junction bases left unmatched: 8. The CDR3 runs 13 residues. Germline V gene sequence: CDR1 SGHRS, CDR2 YFSETQ. The CDR3 protein is CASMLVGRNEQYF. In nucleotides, the CDR3 is TGCGCCAGCATGCTCGTCGGGAGGAACGAGCAGTACTTC.

The J gene is TRBJ1-1, the V gene TRBV5-1; TRBD1 matches 7 bases. Germline values: CDR1 SGHRS, CDR2 YFSETQ. The CDR3 totals 14 residues. The J segment lost 0 bases and the V segment lost 3 bases, leaving 2 bases of the junction unmatched. Here the CDR3 DNA reads TGCGCCAGCAGCTGGGACAGCCTGAACACTGAAGCTTTCTTT. This translates into CASSWDSLNTEAFF.

This clone was counted a few times. The J gene is TRBJ1-1, the V gene TRBV30; 10 bases are a match to TRBD1. Germline CDR1 reads GTSNPN; CDR2 reads SVGIG (reference sequence). V lost 0 bases, J lost 3 bases, and 4 bases stayed unmatched. This CDR3 spans 15 amino acids. In DNA, the CDR3 is TGTGCCTGGAGTGTACTAGGGACAGGGGACACTGAAGCTTTCTTT. Its translation is CAWSVLGTGDTEAFF.